The clone carrying this TCR beta chain was counted many times. Its specificity is unknown. Individual cDNA molecules each received unique molecular identifiers attached to them. TCRdb reprocessed the 5' RACE reads with MiXCR, giving one entry per CDR3 protein. The sample includes roughly 50,000 distinct CDR3 sequences, about 7.7% of them seen just once. This sample was included in a study of early T cells in non-severe SARS-CoV-2 infection. The wider study: Unpaired chains resulted from sequencing bulk RNA of unsorted whole blood. Points from the study as a whole: The study's VDJdb matching favored anti-spike CD8 responses and missed private and CD4 specificities.

V was pared by 4 bases and J by 5 bases, with 17 bases between. Germline V gene data show CDR1 as LGHDT and CDR2 as YNNKEL (reference sequence). The CDR3 sequence is 15 residues long. The chain recombines TRBV3-1 with TRBJ2-5, with unresolved D. The sequenced sample was whole blood, obtained at baseline. This TCR derives from an adult who was a healthcare worker with PCR-confirmed SARS-CoV-2 infection or an uninfected control (not recorded which). The DNA for the CDR3 is TGTGCCAGCAGCCCGCTGACGCGGCTCTGGGAGACCCAGTACTTC. It translates to CASSPLTRLWETQYF.